This T cell receptor beta chain was identified during a study of blood T cell repertoires in COVID-19. Produced via immunoSEQ multiplex PCR; TCRdb's table is partial and in-frame only. The data contain more than 400,000 clones, 75% to 90% of them singletons. V gave up 5 bases and J gave up 4 bases; unmatched junction bases: 6. CDR1 SNHLY and CDR2 FYNNEI come from the germline V gene. The CDR3 is 14 amino acids. The sequencing input was PBMCs or T cells enriched from blood (not recorded which). The chain has TRBV2 and TRBJ1-2; 8 nucleotides agree with TRBD1. The TCR comes from a woman between 18 and 29 years old who had recovered from COVID-19. For the CDR3, the DNA is TGTGCCAGCAGTCTGGGACAGGCCTCCTATGGCTACACCTTC. Protein sequence: CASSLGQASYGYTF.